This TCR beta chain came from a study of CD8 T cells in Susac syndrome. The authors sequenced TCR beta from blood CD8+ and CD4+ T cells. TEMRA cells were FACS-enriched, while CD8+ and CD4+ T cells were negatively isolated. General observations from the study: The authors found roughly 16 Susac-specific public clones in total CD8+ repertoires and 4 to 6 in CD8+ TEMRA repertoires.

Roughly 0.45 to 1 ug RNA was reverse transcribed with random hexamers. Amplification of TCR beta CDR3 across 54 Vbeta and 13 Jbeta was performed with immunoSEQ multiplex PCR. TCRdb fed the immunoSEQ multiplex PCR reads into MiXCR, producing one record per CDR3 protein. The sample yields fewer than 90,000 distinct CDR3 sequences, 85% to 95% seen once. As regards this clonotype: Its antigen is not identified.

Germline CDR1 reads SGHTA; CDR2 reads FQGTGA. This CDR3 is 16 amino acids long. Deletions cut 5 bases from V and 3 bases from J, with 16 bases between. Sequencing was done on a sample of CD8+ T cells from PBMCs. The sequence derives from a human donor with Susac syndrome. The rearrangement links TRBV7-3 to TRBJ2-2; D remains ambiguous. CDR3 in DNA: TGTGCCAGCAGCCGCGTCCCATCATCAGACACCGGGGAGCTGTTTTTT. This sequence encodes CASSRVPSSDTGELFF.